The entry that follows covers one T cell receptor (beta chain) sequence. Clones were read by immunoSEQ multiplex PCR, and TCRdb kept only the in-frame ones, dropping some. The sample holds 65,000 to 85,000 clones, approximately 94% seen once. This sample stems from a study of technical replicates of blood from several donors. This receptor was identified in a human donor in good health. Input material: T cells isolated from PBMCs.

The CDR3: CATLATYNEQFF. The CDR3 nucleotides read TGTGCCACTCTAGCGACCTACAATGAGCAGTTCTTC. The chain recombines TRBV27 with TRBJ2-1; D might be TRBD2 (6 bases). The CDR3 consists of 12 residues. CDR1 and CDR2 (germline): MNHEY, SMNVEV (reference sequence). V gave up 10 bases and J gave up 2 bases, with 9 bases separating them.